The source of this T cell receptor beta chain is a study of CD8+ T cells in alopecia areata. Whole-study findings and limits: Researchers say the link of baseline CD8+ expansion to response remains uncertain, with one nonresponder. Tofacitinib significantly decreased scalp clonality and expanded CD8+ clones among top 100.

As concerns this clone: Its antigen is still unknown.

The treatment here: oral pan-JAK inhibitor, 5-10 mg twice daily. Patients with alopecia areata provided lesional scalp punch biopsies as well as peripheral blood. V was pared by 5 bases and J by 7 bases, with 12 bases of the junction left unmatched. The CDR3 length is 15 residues. From germline, CDR1 is MNHEY and CDR2 SVGAGI. In each case, RNA was isolated and then reverse transcribed into cDNA as the sequencing template. This table comes from immunoSEQ multiplex PCR, and its TCRdb copy is limited to in-frame clones, with some not included. The profile shows about 200,000 clones, under 60% of them singletons.

Sequences were derived from CD4+ T cells sorted from blood, sampled at week 4, from a patient treated with tofacitinib. This sequence was found in a human donor with alopecia areata. The chain employs TRBV6-5 and TRBJ2-5; the match to TRBD2 covers 8 bases. The CDR3 DNA reads TGTGCCAGCAGTCACGCCGGGACAACTAGCGGGACCCAGTACTTC. This gives the protein CASSHAGTTSGTQYF.